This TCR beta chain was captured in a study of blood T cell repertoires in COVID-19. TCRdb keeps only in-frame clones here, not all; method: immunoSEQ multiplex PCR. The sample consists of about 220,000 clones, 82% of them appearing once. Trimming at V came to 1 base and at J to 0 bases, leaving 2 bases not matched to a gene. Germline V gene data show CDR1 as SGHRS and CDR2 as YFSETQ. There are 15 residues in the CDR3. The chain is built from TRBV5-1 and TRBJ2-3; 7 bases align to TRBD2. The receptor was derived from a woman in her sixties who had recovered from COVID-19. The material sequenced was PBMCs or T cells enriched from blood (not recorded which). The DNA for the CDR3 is TGCGCCAGCAGCTTGAGCGGGACTAGCACAGATACGCAGTATTTT. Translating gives CASSLSGTSTDTQYF.